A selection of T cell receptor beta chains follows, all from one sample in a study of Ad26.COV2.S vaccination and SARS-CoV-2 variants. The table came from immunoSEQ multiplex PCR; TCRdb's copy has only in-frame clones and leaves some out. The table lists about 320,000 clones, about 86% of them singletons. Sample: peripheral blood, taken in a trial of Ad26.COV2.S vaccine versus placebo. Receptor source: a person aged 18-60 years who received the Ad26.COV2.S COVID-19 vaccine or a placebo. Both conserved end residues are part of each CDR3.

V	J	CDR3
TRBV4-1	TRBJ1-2	CASSQVAVNYGYTF
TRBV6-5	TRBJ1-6	CASSYSNTRGNSPLHF
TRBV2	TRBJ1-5	CASRGDSNQPQHF
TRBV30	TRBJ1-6	CAWSVQDRGFSPLHF
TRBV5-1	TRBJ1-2	CASSNRQGEGYTF
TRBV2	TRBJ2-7	CASSERRRSYEQYF
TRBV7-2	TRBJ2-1	CASSQGPLGNEQFF
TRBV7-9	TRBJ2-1	CASSHGLIAGNKYNEQFF
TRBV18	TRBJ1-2	CASSQGRQGPYGYTF
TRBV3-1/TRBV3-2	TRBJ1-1	CASSLGANTEAFF
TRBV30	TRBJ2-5	CAWSLGGSQETQYF
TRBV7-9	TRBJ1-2	CASSLQDGCGYTF